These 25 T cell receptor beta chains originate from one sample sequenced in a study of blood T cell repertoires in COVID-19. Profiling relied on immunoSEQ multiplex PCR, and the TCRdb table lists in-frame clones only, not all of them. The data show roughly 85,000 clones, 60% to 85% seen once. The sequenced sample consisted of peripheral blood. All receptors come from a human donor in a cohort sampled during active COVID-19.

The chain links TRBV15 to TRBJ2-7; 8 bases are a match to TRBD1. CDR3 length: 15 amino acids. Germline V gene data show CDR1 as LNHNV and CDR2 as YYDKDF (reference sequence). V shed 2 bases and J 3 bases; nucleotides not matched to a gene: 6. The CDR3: CATSRPDRANYEQYF. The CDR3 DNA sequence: TGTGCCACCAGCAGACCGGACAGGGCCAACTACGAGCAGTACTTC.

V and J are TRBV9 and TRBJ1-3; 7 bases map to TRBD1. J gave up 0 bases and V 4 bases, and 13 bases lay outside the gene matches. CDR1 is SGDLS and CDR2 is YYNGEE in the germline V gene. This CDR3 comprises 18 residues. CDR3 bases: TGTGCCAGCAGCCCACACAGGGGCGGTACACTCTCTGGAAACACCATATATTTT. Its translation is CASSPHRGGTLSGNTIYF.

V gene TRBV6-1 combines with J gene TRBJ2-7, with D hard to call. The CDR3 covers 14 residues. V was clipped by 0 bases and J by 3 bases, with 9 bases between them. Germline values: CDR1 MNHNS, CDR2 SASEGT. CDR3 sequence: CASSEAQAVYEQYF. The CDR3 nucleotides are TGTGCCAGCAGTGAAGCGCAGGCAGTCTACGAGCAGTACTTC.

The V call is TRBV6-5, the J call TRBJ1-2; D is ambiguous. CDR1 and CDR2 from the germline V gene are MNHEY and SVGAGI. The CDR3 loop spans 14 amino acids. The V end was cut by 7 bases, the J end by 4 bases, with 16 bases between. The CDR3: CASTPEALGYGYTF. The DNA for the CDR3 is TGTGCCAGCACCCCGGAGGCCCTCGGCTATGGCTACACCTTC.

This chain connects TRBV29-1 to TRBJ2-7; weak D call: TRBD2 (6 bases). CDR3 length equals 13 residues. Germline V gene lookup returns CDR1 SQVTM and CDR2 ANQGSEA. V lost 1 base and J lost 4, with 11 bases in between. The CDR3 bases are TGCAGCGTTGAAGTCGATGGGGGGTACGAGCAGTACTTC. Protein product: CSVEVDGGYEQYF.

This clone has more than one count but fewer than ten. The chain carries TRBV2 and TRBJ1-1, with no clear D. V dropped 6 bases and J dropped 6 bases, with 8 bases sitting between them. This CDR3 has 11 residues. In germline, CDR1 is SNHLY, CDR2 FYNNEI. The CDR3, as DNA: TGTGCCAGCAGCGCGTACGCTGAAGCTTTCTTT. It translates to CASSAYAEAFF.

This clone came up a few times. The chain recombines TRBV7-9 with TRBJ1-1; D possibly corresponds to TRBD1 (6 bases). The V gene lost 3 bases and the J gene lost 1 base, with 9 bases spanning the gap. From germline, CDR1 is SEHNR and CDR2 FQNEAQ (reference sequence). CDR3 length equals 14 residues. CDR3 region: CASSFSGQNTEAFF. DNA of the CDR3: TGTGCCAGCAGCTTCTCGGGACAGAACACTGAAGCTTTCTTT.

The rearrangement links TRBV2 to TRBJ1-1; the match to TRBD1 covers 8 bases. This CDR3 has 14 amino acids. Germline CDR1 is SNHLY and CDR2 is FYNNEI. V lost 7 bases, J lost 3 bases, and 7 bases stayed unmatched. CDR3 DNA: TGTGCCAGCACCTGGGACAGGACCTACACTGAAGCTTTCTTT. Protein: CASTWDRTYTEAFF.

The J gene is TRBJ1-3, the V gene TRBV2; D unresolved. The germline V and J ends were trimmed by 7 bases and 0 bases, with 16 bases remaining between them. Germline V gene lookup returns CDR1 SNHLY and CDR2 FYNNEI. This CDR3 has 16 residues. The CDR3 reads CASTLIQATSGNTIYF. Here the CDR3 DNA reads TGTGCCAGCACCCTGATCCAGGCGACCTCTGGAAACACCATATATTTT.

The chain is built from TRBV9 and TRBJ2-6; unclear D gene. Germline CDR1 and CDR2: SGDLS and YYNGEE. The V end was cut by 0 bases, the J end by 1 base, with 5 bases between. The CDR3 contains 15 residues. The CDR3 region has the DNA TGTGCCAGCAGCGTAGCCGGGTCTGGGGCCAACGTCCTGACTTTC. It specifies CASSVAGSGANVLTF.

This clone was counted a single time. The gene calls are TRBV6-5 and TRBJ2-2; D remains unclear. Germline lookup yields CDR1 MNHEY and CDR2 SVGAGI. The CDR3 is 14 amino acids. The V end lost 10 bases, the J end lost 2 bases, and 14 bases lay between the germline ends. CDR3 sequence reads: CATAVAPNTGELFF. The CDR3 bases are TGTGCCACCGCGGTTGCACCAAACACCGGGGAGCTGTTTTTT.

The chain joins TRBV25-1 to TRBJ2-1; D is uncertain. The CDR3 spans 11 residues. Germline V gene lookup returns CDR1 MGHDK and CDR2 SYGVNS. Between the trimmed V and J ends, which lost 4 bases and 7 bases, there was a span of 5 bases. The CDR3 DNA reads TGTGCCAGCAGTGCCAGAAATGAGCAGTTCTTC. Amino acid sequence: CASSARNEQFF.

Here the CDR3 reads CASSEARVPGEKLFF. In DNA form, the CDR3 reads TGTGCCAGCAGTGAAGCGCGGGTTCCCGGAGAAAAACTGTTTTTT. The gene calls are TRBV2 and TRBJ1-4; D is uncertain. CDR1 SNHLY and CDR2 FYNNEI come from the germline V gene. V lost 0 bases and J 8 bases, leaving 13 bases between the germline ends. The CDR3 has 15 amino acids.

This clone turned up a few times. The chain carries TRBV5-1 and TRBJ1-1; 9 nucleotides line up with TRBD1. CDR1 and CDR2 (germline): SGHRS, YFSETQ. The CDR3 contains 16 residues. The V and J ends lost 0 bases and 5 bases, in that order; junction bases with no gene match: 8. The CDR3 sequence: CASSLDLGQGGTEAFF. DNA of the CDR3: TGCGCCAGCAGCTTGGACTTGGGACAGGGTGGTACTGAAGCTTTCTTT. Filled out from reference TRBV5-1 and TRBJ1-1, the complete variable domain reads KAGVTQTPRYLIKTRGQQVTLSCSPISGHRSVSWYQQTPGQGLQFLFEYFSETQRNKGNFPGRFSGRQFSNSRSEMNVSTLELGDSALYLCASSLDLGQGGTEAFFGQGTRLTVV.

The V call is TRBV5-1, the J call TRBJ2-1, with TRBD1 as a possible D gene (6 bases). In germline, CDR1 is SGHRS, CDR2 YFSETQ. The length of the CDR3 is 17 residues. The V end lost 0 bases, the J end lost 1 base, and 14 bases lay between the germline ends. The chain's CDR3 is CASSLGLTGASYNEQFF. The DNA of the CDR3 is TGCGCCAGCAGCTTGGGTCTGACAGGTGCATCCTACAATGAGCAGTTCTTC.

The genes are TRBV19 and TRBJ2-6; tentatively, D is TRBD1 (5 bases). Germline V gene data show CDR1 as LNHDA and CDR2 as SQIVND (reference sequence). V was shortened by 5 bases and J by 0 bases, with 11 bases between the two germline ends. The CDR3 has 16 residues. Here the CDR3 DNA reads TGTGCCAGTAGTCCATGGGGCCTCTCTGGGGCCAACGTCCTGACTTTC. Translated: CASSPWGLSGANVLTF.

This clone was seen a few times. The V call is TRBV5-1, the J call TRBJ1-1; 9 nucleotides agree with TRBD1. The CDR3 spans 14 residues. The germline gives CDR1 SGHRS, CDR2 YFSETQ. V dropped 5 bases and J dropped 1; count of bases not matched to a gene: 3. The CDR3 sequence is CASRGQGTNTEAFF. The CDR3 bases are TGCGCCAGCAGGGGACAGGGCACGAACACTGAAGCTTTCTTT. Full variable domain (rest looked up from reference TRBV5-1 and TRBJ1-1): KAGVTQTPRYLIKTRGQQVTLSCSPISGHRSVSWYQQTPGQGLQFLFEYFSETQRNKGNFPGRFSGRQFSNSRSEMNVSTLELGDSALYLCASRGQGTNTEAFFGQGTRLTVV.

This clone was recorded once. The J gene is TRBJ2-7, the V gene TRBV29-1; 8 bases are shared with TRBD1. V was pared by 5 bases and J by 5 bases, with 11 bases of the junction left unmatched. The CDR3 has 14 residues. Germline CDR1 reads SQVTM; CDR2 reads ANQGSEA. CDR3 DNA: TGCAGCGTTCTCCCGGACAGGGAAATCCACGAGCAGTACTTC. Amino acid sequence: CSVLPDREIHEQYF.

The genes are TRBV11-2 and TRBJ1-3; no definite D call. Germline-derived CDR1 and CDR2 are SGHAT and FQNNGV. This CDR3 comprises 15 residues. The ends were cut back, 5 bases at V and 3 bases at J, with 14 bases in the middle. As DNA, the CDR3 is TGTGCCAGCAGCCTGCGGGGATTTAGTGGAAACACCATATATTTT. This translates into CASSLRGFSGNTIYF. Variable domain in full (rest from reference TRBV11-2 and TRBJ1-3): EAGVAQSPRYKIIEKRQSVAFWCNPISGHATLYWYQQILGQGPKLLIQFQNNGVVDDSQLPKDRFSAERLKGVDSTLKIQPAKLEDSAVYLCASSLRGFSGNTIYFGEGSWLTVV.

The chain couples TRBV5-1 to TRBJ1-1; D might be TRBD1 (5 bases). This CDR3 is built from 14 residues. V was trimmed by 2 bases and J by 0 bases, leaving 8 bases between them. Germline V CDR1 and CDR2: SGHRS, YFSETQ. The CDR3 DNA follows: TGCGCCAGCAGCTTAAGACAGATGAACACTGAAGCTTTCTTT. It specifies CASSLRQMNTEAFF. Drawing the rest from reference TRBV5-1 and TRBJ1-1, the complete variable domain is KAGVTQTPRYLIKTRGQQVTLSCSPISGHRSVSWYQQTPGQGLQFLFEYFSETQRNKGNFPGRFSGRQFSNSRSEMNVSTLELGDSALYLCASSLRQMNTEAFFGQGTRLTVV.

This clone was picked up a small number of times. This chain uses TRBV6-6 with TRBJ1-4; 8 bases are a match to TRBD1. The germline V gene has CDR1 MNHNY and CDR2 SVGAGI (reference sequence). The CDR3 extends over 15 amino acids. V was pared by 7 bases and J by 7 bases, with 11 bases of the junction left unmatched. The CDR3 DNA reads TGTGCCAGCACGAGACACCCAGGGGGCGGTGAAAAACTGTTTTTT. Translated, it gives CASTRHPGGGEKLFF.

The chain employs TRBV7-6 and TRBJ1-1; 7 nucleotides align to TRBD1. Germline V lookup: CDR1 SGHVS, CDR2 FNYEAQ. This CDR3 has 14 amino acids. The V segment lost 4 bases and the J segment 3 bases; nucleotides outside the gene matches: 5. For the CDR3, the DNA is TGTGCCAGCAGCTATCAGGGGGGAGACACTGAAGCTTTCTTT. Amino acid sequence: CASSYQGGDTEAFF.

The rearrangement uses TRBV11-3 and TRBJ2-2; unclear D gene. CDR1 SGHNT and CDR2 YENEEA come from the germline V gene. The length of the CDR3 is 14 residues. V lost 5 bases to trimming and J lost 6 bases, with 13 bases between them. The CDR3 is CASSTQSGPGELFF. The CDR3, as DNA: TGTGCCAGCAGCACCCAATCGGGTCCCGGGGAGCTGTTTTTT.

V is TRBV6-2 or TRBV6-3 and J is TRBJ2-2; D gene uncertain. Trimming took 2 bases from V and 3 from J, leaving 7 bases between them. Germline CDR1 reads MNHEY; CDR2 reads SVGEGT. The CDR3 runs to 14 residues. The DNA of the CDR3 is TGTGCCAGCAGTTACGTAATCGACACCGGGGAGCTGTTTTTT. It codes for CASSYVIDTGELFF.

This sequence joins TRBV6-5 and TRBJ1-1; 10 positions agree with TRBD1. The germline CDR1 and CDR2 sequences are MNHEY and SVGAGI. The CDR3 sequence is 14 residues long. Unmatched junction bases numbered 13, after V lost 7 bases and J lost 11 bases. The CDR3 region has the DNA TGTGCCAGCACCGGAGGGACAGGGGAGTTGGGGGCTTTCTTT. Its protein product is CASTGGTGELGAFF.